This T cell receptor beta chain is drawn from a study of CD8 T cells in ankylosing spondylitis. On this clonotype: What it binds is unknown.

The CDR3 has 16 amino acids. The trim removed 3 bases at V and 4 bases at J, leaving 5 bases unmatched. Germline CDR1 WSHSY, CDR2 SAAADI. Overall study findings and caveats: Disease-associated clonotypes exhibited CD8+ identity and were relatively infrequent in peripheral blood. Several of the motif variants were reported before in synovial fluid and blood from reactive arthritis. Ankylosing spondylitis blood appeared to be characterized by a TCR beta motif of eight highly homologous variants. Reported data indicate significant enrichment of disease-linked clones within matched ankylosing spondylitis synovial fluid.

5'-RACE, quantitative and with molecular barcodes, yielded the TCR beta libraries. Using its own MiXCR run on the 5' RACE reads, TCRdb lists one record per CDR3 protein. Of around 440,000 distinct CDR3 sequences listed, roughly 18% are singletons. The sequenced sample consisted of blood, either unsorted or a sorted T cell fraction (not recorded which). The gene calls are TRBV10-2 and TRBJ2-2; 10 positions agree with TRBD2. The receptor's source is a male donor with ankylosing spondylitis. The DNA for the CDR3 is TGCGCCAGCAGTGATCTAGCGGGGGTCCCCACCGGGGAGCTGTTTTTT. It specifies CASSDLAGVPTGELFF.